This T cell receptor (beta chain) was observed in a study of T-cell memory formation after mild COVID-19. The CDR3 contains 13 residues. V lost 6 bases to trimming and J lost 11 bases; unmatched junction nucleotides: 10. Germline V gene lookup returns CDR1 MDHEN and CDR2 SYDVKM. Using its own MiXCR run on the 5' RACE reads, TCRdb lists one record per CDR3 protein. The repertoire consists of roughly 380,000 distinct CDR3 sequences, with around 28% occurring once and the leading ten covering roughly 14%. The TCR comes from an adult woman who had mild COVID-19 (a few samples of this study predate the infection). Cell type and time point are not known. The genes are TRBV28 and TRBJ1-1; TRBD1 matches 9 bases. Input material: PBMCs or a T cell subset sorted from them (not recorded which). For the CDR3, the DNA is TGTGCCAGCAGGCTCGCGGGACAGGGCATGGCTTTCTTT. Translating gives CASRLAGQGMAFF.